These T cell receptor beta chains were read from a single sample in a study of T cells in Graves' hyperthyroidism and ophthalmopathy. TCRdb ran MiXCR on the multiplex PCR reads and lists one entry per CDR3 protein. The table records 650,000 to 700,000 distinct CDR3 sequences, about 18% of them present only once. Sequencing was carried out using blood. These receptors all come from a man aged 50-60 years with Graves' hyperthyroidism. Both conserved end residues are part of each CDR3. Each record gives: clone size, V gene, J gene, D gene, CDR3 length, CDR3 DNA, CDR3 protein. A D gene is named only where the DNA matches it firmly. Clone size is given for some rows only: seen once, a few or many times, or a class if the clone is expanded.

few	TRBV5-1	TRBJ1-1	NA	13	TGCGCCAGCAGCTTGGGGTTTAACACTGAAGCTTTCTTT	CASSLGFNTEAFF
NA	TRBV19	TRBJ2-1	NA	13	TGTGCCAGTAGTATAGTCCAAGACAATGAGCAGTTCTTC	CASSIVQDNEQFF
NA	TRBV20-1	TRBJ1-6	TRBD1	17	TGCAGTGCTACCCCCGGGACAGGGGGCTCTTTGAATTCACCCCTCCACTTT	CSATPGTGGSLNSPLHF
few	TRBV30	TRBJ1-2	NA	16	TGTGCCTGGACCCACCTCGATAGGGGACCTAACTATGGCTACACCTTC	CAWTHLDRGPNYGYTF
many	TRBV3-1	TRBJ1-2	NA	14	TGTGCCAGCAGCCAAGGGCGTTCAGGAGATGGCTACACCTTC	CASSQGRSGDGYTF
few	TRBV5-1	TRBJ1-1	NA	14	TGCGCCAGCAGGCGGTCCAATGGGGACACTGAAGCTTTCTTT	CASRRSNGDTEAFF
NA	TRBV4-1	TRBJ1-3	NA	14	TGCGCCAGCAGCCGAGCACTGACTGGAAACACCATATATTTT	CASSRALTGNTIYF
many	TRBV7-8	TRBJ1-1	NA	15	TGTGCCAGCAGCTTAGGGGTGGGGAGTTACACTGAAGCTTTCTTT	CASSLGVGSYTEAFF
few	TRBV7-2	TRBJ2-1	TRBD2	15	TGTGCCAGCAGCCGGACTAGCGGGGTCTACAATGAGCAGTTCTTC	CASSRTSGVYNEQFF
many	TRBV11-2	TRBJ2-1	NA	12	TGTGCCAGCACCCAGGGTTACAATGAGCAGTTCTTC	CASTQGYNEQFF
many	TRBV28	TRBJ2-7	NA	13	TGTGCCGCAAGCTCCAGGGTTAGGCCCGAGCAGTACTTC	CAASSRVRPEQYF
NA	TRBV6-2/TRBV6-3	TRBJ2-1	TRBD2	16	TGTGCCAGCAGTACTTCTCCTGGCGGGAGTGGCAATGAGCAGTTCTTC	CASSTSPGGSGNEQFF
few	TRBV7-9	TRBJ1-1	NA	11	TGTGCCAGCGGATCTCAGGAAGAAGCTTTCTTT	CASGSQEEAFF
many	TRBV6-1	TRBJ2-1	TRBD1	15	TGTGCCAGCAGTGAAAGACAGGGGGGGTACAATGAGCAGTTCTTC	CASSERQGGYNEQFF
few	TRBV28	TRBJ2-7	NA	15	TGTGCCAGCAGTTTGTGGGACCACCAAGACTACGAGCAGTACTTC	CASSLWDHQDYEQYF
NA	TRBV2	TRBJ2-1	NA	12	TGTGCCAGCACTAACAGTGTAAATGAGCAGTTCTTC	CASTNSVNEQFF
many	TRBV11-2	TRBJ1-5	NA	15	TGTGCCAGCAGCTTAAATTTGGGTAGCAATCAGCCCCAGCATTTT	CASSLNLGSNQPQHF
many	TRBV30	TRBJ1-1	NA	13	TGTGCCTGGGCGGGACCCGGGAACACTGAAGCTTTCTTT	CAWAGPGNTEAFF
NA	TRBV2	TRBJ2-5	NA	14	TGTGCCAGACAGTGGGAACTCTGGGAAGAGACCCAGTACTTC	CARQWELWEETQYF
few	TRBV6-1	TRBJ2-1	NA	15	TGTGCCAGCAGTGGTGGGACGACCCGGCGTATAGAGCAGTTCTTC	CASSGGTTRRIEQFF
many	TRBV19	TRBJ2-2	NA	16	TGTGCCAGTAGTCCCCAGGGGAGGGCGAACACCGGGGAGCTGTTTTTT	CASSPQGRANTGELFF
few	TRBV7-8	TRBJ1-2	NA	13	TGTGCCAGCAGCCGGACAGAAAACTATGGCTACACCTTC	CASSRTENYGYTF
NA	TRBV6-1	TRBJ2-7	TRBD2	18	TGTGCCAGCTCACCGGGGGGGGGGAGCGCACCGAGCTCCTACGAGCAGTACTTC	CASSPGGGSAPSSYEQYF
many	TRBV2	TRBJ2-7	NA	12	TGTGCCAGCACTCGGGCCCTCTACGAGCAGTACTTC	CASTRALYEQYF
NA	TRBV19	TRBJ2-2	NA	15	TGTGCCAGTAGTATAGCTGAAGGGGGGGACGGGGAGCTGTTTTTT	CASSIAEGGDGELFF
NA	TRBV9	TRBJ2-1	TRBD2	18	TGTGCCAGCAGCGTAGGGATAGCGGGAGGGCCACCCTACAATGAGCAGTTCTTC	CASSVGIAGGPPYNEQFF
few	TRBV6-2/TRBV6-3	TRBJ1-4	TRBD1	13	TGTGCCACCACCGGGACAGGCCGGGAAAAACTGTTTTTT	CATTGTGREKLFF
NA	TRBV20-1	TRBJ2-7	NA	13	TGCAGTGCTAGTCAGCCAAGTCAATACGAGCAGTACTTC	CSASQPSQYEQYF
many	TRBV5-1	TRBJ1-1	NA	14	TGCGCCAGCAGCGGGACGGACGTGAACACTGAAGCTTTCTTT	CASSGTDVNTEAFF
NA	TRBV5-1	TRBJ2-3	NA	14	TGCGCCAGCACTTGGGGAGCCGACACAGATACGCAGTATTTT	CASTWGADTDTQYF
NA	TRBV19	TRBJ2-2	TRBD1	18	TGTGCCAGTAAACCCCTCGCGGGGGGACAGGGGCGAACCGGGGAGCTGTTTTTT	CASKPLAGGQGRTGELFF
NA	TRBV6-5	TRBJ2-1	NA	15	TGTGCCAGCAGTTCTAGCGATAGCTCCTACAATGAGCAGTTCTTC	CASSSSDSSYNEQFF
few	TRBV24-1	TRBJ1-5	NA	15	TGTGCCACCAGTGATTCTATTGACAATTATCAGCCCCAGCATTTT	CATSDSIDNYQPQHF
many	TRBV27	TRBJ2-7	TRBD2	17	TGTGCCAGCAGTGACTCGACTAGCGGGATTAGGGCGCCCGAGCAGTACTTC	CASSDSTSGIRAPEQYF